The rows below give T cell receptor beta chains drawn from one sample of a study of beta chain features in type 1 diabetes. Profiling relied on immunoSEQ multiplex PCR, and the TCRdb table lists in-frame clones only, not all of them. Of about 350,000 clones in the sample, roughly a fifth were seen once. The source material was naive CD4+ T cells from blood. These receptors all stem from a young woman in good health. Both conserved end residues are part of each CDR3. Each record gives: D gene, V gene, clone size, J gene, CDR3 DNA, CDR3 protein. D genes are given only for firm matches. Clone size is stated in some rows and not others, as once, few, many or a class when expanded.

d_gene: NA; v_gene: TRBV5-4; abundance: NA; j_gene: TRBJ2-3; CDR3nt: TGTGCCAGCAGCCCCAGGGGATTTACGGCAGATACGCAGTATTTT; CDR3aa: CASSPRGFTADTQYF
d_gene: TRBD1; v_gene: TRBV2; abundance: NA; j_gene: TRBJ2-7; CDR3nt: TGTGCCAGCAGTGGGACAGGGGGCTCAGACGAGCAGTACTTC; CDR3aa: CASSGTGGSDEQYF
d_gene: NA; v_gene: TRBV2; abundance: NA; j_gene: TRBJ2-7; CDR3nt: TGTGCCAGTTTTTACAGGGTGAGATACGACGAGCAGTACTTC; CDR3aa: CASFYRVRYDEQYF
d_gene: TRBD2; v_gene: TRBV6-6; abundance: NA; j_gene: TRBJ2-7; CDR3nt: TGTGCCAGCAGCCAAGCGGGATCCTCCTACGAGCAGTACTTC; CDR3aa: CASSQAGSSYEQYF
d_gene: NA; v_gene: TRBV15; abundance: NA; j_gene: TRBJ1-2; CDR3nt: TGTGCCACCAGCAGAGAGGCGGGGATTGCTAACTATGGCTACACCTTC; CDR3aa: CATSREAGIANYGYTF
d_gene: TRBD2; v_gene: TRBV5-1; abundance: NA; j_gene: TRBJ2-5; CDR3nt: TGCGCCAGCAGTGCGACTAGCGGGACCCAAGAGACCCAGTACTTC; CDR3aa: CASSATSGTQETQYF
d_gene: NA; v_gene: TRBV7-3; abundance: NA; j_gene: TRBJ1-1; CDR3nt: TGTGCCAGCAGCTTGTACAGGGAGACTGAAGCTTTCTTT; CDR3aa: CASSLYRETEAFF
d_gene: NA; v_gene: TRBV6-5; abundance: NA; j_gene: TRBJ2-1; CDR3nt: TGTGCCAGCAGTTACAGGGGCTCCTACAATGAGCAGTTCTTC; CDR3aa: CASSYRGSYNEQFF
d_gene: NA; v_gene: TRBV18; abundance: few; j_gene: TRBJ2-5; CDR3nt: TGTGCCAGCTCCAGGGATCAACAAGAGACCCAGTACTTC; CDR3aa: CASSRDQQETQYF
d_gene: NA; v_gene: TRBV9; abundance: NA; j_gene: TRBJ2-2; CDR3nt: TGTGCCAGCAGCAAAATGTCGGACACCGGGGAGCTGTTTTTT; CDR3aa: CASSKMSDTGELFF
d_gene: TRBD1; v_gene: TRBV18; abundance: once; j_gene: TRBJ1-5; CDR3nt: TGTGCCAGCTCACCCTTGGACAGGGGCGATGGCCAGCCCCAGCATTTT; CDR3aa: CASSPLDRGDGQPQHF
d_gene: NA; v_gene: TRBV7-2; abundance: NA; j_gene: TRBJ2-5; CDR3nt: TGTGCCAGCAGCTTCAGGTCGGGGGAGACCCAGTACTTC; CDR3aa: CASSFRSGETQYF
d_gene: TRBD1; v_gene: TRBV2; abundance: few; j_gene: TRBJ2-7; CDR3nt: TGTGCCAGCAGTGGACAGGGTGGACACGAGCAGTACTTC; CDR3aa: CASSGQGGHEQYF
d_gene: TRBD2; v_gene: TRBV5-1; abundance: few; j_gene: TRBJ2-1; CDR3nt: TGCGCCAGCAGCTTGAACGTAGCGGGAAGCTCCTACAATGAGCAGTTCTTC; CDR3aa: CASSLNVAGSSYNEQFF
d_gene: TRBD1; v_gene: TRBV7-9; abundance: NA; j_gene: TRBJ2-7; CDR3nt: TGTGCCAGCAGCTCGGGACAGACCTACGAGCAGTACTTC; CDR3aa: CASSSGQTYEQYF
d_gene: TRBD1; v_gene: TRBV6-5; abundance: NA; j_gene: TRBJ2-7; CDR3nt: TGTGCCATCGGGACAGGGCCATCCTACGAGCAGTACTTC; CDR3aa: CAIGTGPSYEQYF